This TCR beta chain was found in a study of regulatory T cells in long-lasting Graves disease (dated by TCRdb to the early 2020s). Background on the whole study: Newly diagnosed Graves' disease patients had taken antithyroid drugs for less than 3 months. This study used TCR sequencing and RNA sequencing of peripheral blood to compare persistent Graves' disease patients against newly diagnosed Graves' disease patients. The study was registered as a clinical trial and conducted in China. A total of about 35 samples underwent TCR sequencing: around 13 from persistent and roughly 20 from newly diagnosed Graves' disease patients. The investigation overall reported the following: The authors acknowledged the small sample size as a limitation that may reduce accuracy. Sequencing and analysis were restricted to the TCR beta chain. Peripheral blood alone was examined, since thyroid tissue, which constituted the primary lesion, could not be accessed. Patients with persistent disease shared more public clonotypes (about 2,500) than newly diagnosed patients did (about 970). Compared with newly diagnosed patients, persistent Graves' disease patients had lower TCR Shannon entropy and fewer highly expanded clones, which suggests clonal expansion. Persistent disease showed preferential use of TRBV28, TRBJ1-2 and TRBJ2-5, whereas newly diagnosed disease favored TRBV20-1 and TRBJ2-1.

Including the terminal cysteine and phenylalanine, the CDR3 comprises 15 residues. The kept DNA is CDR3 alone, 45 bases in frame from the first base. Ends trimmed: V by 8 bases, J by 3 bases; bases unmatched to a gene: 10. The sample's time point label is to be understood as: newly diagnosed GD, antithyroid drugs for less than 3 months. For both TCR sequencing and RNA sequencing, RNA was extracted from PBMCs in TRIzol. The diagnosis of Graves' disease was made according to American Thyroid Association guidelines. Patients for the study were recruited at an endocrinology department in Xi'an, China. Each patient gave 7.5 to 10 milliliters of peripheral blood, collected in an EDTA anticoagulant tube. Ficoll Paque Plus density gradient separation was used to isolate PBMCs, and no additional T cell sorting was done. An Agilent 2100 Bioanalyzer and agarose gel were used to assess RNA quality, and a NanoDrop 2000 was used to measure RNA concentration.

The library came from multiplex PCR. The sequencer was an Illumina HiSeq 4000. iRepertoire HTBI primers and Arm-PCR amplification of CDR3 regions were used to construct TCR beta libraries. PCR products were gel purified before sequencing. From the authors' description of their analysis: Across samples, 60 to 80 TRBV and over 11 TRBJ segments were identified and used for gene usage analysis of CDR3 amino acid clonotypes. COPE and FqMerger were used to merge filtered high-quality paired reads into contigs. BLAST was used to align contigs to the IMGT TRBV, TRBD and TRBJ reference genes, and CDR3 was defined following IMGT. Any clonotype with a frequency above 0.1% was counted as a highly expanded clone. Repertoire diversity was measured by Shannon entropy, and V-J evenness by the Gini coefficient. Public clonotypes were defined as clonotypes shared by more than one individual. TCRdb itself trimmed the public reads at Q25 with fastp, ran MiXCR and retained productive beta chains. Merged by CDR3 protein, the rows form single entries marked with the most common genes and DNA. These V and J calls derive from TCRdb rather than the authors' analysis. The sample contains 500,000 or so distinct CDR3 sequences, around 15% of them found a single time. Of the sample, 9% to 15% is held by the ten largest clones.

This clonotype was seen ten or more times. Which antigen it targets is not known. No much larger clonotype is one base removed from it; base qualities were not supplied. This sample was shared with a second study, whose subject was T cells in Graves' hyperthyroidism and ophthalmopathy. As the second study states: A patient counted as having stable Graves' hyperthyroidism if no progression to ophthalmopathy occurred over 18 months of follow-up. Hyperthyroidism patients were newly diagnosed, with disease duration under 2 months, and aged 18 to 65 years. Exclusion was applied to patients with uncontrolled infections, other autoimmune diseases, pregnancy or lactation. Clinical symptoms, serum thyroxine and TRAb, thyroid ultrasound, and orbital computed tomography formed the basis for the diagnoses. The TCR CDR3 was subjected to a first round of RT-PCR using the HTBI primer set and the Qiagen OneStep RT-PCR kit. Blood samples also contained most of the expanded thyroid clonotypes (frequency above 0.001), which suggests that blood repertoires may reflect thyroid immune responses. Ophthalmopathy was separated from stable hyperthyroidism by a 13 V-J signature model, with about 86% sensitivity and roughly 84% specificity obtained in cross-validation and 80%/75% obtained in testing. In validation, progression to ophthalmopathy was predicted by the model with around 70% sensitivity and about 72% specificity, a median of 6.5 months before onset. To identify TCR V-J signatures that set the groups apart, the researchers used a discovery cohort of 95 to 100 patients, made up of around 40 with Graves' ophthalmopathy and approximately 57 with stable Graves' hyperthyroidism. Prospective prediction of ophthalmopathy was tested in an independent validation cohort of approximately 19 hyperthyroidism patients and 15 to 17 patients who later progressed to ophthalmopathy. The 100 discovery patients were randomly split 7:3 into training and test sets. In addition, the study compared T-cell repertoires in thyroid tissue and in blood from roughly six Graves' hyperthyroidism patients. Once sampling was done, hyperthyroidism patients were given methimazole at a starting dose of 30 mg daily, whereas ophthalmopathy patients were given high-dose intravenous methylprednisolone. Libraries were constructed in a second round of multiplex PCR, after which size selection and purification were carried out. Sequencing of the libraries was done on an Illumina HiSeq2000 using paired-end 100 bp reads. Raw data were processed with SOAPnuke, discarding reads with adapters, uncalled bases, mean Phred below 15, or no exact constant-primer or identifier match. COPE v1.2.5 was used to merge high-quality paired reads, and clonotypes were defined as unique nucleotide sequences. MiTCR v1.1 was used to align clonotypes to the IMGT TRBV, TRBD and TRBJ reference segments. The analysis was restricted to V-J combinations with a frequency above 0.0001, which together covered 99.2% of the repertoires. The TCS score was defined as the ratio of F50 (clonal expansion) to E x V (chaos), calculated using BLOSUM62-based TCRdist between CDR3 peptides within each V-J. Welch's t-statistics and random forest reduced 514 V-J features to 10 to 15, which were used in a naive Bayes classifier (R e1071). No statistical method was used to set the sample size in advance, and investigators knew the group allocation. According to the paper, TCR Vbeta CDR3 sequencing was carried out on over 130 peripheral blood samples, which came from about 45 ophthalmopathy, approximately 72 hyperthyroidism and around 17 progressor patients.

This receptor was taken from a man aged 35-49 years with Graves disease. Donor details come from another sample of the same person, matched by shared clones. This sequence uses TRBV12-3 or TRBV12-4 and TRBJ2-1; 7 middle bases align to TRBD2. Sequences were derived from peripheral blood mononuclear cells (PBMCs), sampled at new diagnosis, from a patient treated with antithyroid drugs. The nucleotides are TGTGCCAGCTTTTCTAGCGGAGGGCTCTACAATGAGCAGTTCTTC. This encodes CASFSSGGLYNEQFF.